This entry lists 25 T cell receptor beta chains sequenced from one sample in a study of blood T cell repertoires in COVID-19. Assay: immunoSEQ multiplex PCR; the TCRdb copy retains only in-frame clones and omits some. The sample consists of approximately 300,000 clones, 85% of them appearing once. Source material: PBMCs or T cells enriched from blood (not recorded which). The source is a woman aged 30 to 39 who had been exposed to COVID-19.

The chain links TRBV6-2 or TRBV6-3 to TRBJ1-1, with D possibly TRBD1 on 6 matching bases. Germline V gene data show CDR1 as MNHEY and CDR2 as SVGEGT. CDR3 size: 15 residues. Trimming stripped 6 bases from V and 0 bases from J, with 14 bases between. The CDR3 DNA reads TGTGCCAGCAGCCGCCCGGACAGACTGAACACTGAAGCTTTCTTT. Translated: CASSRPDRLNTEAFF.

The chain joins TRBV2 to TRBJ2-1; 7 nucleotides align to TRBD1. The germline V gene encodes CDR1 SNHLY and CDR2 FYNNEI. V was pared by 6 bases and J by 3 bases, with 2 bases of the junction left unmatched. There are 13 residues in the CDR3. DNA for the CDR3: TGTGCCAGCAGGGGGGACAGCTACAATGAGCAGTTCTTC. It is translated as CASRGDSYNEQFF.

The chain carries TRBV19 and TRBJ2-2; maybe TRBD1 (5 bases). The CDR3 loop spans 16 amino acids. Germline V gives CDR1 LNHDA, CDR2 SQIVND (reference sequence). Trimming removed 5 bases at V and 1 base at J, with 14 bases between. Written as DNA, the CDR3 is TGTGCCAGTAGTGGAAGGGGCCAGATGAACACCGGGGAGCTGTTTTTT. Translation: CASSGRGQMNTGELFF.

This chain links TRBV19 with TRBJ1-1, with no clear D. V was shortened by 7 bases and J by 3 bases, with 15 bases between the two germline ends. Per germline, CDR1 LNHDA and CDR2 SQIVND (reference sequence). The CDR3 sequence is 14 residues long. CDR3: CASTLRGWDTEAFF. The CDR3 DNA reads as TGTGCCAGTACATTGCGCGGGTGGGACACTGAAGCTTTCTTT. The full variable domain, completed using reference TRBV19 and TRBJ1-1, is DGGITQSPKYLFRKEGQNVTLSCEQNLNHDAMYWYRQDPGQGLRLIYYSQIVNDFQKGDIAEGYSVSREKKESFPLTVTSAQKNPTAFYLCASTLRGWDTEAFFGQGTRLTVV.

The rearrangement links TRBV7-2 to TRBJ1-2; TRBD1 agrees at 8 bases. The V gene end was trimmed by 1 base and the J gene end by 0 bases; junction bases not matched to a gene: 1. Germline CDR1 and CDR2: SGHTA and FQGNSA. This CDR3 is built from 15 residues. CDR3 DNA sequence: TGTGCCAGCAGCTTAGAGACAGGGGCTAACTATGGCTACACCTTC. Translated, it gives CASSLETGANYGYTF.

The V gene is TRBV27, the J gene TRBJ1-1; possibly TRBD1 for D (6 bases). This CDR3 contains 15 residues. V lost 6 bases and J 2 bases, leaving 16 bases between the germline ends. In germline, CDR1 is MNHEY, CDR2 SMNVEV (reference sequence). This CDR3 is CASRAQGGENTEAFF. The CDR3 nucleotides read TGTGCCAGCAGGGCACAGGGCGGTGAAAACACTGAAGCTTTCTTT.

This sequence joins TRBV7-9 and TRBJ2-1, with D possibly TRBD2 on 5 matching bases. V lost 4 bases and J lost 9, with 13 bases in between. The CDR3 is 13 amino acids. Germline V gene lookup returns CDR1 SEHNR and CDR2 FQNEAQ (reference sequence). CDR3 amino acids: CASSSQEVGEQFF. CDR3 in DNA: TGTGCCAGCAGCTCGCAGGAGGTTGGTGAGCAGTTCTTC. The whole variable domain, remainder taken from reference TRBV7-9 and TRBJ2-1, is DTGVSQNPRHKITKRGQNVTFRCDPISEHNRLYWYRQTLGQGPEFLTYFQNEAQLEKSRLLSDRFSAERPKGSFSTLEIQRTEQGDSAMYLCASSSQEVGEQFFGPGTRLTVL.

CDR3: CASSIDTRTTTYEQYF. The CDR3 nucleotides are TGTGCCAGTAGTATAGATACGAGGACAACCACCTACGAGCAGTACTTC. The chain joins TRBV19 to TRBJ2-7; TRBD1 might be the D (5 bases). V lost 0 bases, J lost 2 bases, and 14 bases lay in between. This CDR3 region has 16 residues. CDR1 is LNHDA and CDR2 is SQIVND in the germline V gene (reference sequence).

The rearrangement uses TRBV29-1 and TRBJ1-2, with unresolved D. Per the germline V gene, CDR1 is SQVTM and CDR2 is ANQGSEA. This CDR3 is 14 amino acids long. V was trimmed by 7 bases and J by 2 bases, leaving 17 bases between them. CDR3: CSASREILNYGYTF. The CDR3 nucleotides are TGCAGCGCGTCAAGGGAGATACTCAACTATGGCTACACCTTC. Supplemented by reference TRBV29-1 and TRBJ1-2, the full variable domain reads SAVISQKPSRDICQRGTSLTIQCQVDSQVTMMFWYRQQPGQSLTLIATANQGSEATYESGFVIDKFPISRPNLTFSTLTVSNMSPEDSSIYLCSASREILNYGYTFGSGTRLTVV.

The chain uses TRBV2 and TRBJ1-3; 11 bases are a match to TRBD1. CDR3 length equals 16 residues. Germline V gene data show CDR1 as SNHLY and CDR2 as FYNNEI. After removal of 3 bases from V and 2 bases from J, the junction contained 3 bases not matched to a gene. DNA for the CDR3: TGTGCCAGCAGTGAGGACAGGGGGCTGGCTGGAAACACCATATATTTT. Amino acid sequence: CASSEDRGLAGNTIYF.

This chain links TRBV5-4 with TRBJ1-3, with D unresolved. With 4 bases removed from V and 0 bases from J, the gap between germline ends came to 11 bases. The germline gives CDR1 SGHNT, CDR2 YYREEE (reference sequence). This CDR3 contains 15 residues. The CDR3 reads CASSQSSNSGNTIYF. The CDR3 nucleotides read TGTGCCAGCAGCCAAAGCTCCAACTCTGGAAACACCATATATTTT.

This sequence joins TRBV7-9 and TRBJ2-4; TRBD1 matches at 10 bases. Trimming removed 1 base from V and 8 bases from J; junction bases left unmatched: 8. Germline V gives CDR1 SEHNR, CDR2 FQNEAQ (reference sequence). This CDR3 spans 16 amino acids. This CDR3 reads CASSLGDRGLLDIQYF. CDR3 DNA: TGTGCCAGCAGCTTAGGGGACAGGGGATTATTGGACATTCAGTACTTC. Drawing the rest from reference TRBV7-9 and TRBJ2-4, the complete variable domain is DTGVSQNPRHKITKRGQNVTFRCDPISEHNRLYWYRQTLGQGPEFLTYFQNEAQLEKSRLLSDRFSAERPKGSFSTLEIQRTEQGDSAMYLCASSLGDRGLLDIQYFGAGTRLSVL.

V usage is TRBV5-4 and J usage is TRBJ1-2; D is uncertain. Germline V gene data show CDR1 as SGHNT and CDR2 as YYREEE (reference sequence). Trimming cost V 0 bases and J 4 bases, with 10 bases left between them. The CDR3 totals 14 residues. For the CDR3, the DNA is TGTGCCAGCAGCTTGGCTGGCGGGAGCTATGGCTACACCTTC. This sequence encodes CASSLAGGSYGYTF.

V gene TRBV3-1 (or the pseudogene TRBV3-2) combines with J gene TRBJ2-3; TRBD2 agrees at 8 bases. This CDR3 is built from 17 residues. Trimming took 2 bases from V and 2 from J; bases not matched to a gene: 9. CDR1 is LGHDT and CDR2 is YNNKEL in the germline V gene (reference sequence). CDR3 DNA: TGTGCCAGCAGCCAATTGAAAGCGGGGGCCTTCACAGATACGCAGTATTTT. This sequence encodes CASSQLKAGAFTDTQYF.

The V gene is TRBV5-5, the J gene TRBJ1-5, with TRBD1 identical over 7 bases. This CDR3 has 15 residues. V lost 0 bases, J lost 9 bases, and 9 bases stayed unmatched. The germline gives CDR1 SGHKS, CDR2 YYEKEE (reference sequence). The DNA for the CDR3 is TGTGCCAGCAGCTTGGAAGTCGGGACAGTCGGGCCCCAGCATTTT. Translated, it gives CASSLEVGTVGPQHF.

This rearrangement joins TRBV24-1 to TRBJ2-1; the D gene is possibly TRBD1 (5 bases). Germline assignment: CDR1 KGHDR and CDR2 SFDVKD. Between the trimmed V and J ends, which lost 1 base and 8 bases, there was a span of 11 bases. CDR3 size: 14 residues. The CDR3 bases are TGTGCCACCAGTGATTTCACAGGATCCGATGAGCAGTTCTTC. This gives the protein CATSDFTGSDEQFF.

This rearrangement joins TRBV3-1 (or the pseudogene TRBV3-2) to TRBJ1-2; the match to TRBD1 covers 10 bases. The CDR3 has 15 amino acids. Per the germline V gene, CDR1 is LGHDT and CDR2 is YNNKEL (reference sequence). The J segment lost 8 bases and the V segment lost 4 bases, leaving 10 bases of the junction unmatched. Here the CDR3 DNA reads TGTGCCAGCAGCCGGGTGAACCGGGACAGGGGAGGCTACACCTTC. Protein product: CASSRVNRDRGGYTF.

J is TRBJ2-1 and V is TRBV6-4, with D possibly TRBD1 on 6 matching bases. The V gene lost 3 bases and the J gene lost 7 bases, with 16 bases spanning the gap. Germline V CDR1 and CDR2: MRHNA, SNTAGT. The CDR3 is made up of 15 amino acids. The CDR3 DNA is TGTGCCAGCAGTGAAGCCCAGGGGCTTTGGAATGAGCAGTTCTTC. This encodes CASSEAQGLWNEQFF.

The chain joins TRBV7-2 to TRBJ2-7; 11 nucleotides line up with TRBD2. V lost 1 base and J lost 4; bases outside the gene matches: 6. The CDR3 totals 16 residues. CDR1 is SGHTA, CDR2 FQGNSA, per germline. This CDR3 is CASSLDRLAGRYEQYF. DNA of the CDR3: TGTGCCAGCAGCTTAGATCGACTAGCGGGGAGATACGAGCAGTACTTC. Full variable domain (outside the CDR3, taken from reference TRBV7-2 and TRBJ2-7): GAGVSQSPSNKVTEKGKDVELRCDPISGHTALYWYRQSLGQGLEFLIYFQGNSAPDKSGLPSDRFSAERTGGSVSTLTIQRTQQEDSAVYLCASSLDRLAGRYEQYFGPGTRLTVT.

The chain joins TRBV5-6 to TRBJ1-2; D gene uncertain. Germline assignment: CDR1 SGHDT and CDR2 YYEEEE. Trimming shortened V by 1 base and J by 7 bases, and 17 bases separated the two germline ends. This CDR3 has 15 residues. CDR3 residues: CASSLIKGGSSGYTF. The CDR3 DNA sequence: TGTGCCAGCAGCTTGATAAAGGGAGGGAGCTCTGGCTACACCTTC. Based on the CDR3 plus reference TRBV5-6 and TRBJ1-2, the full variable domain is DAGVTQSPTHLIKTRGQQVTLRCSPKSGHDTVSWYQQALGQGPQFIFQYYEEEERQRGNFPDRFSGHQFPNYSSELNVNALLLGDSALYLCASSLIKGGSSGYTFGSGTRLTVV.

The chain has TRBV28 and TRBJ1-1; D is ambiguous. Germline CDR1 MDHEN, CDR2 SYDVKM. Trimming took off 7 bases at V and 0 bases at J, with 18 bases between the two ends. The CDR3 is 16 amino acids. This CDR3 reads CASTLTRGRVNTEAFF. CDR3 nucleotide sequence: TGTGCCAGCACCCTGACACGGGGTAGAGTGAACACTGAAGCTTTCTTT.

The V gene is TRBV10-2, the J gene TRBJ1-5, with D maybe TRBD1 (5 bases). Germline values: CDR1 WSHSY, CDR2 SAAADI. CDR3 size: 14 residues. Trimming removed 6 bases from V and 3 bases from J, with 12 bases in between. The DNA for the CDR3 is TGCGCCAGCAGCCCACAGGCCTACAATCAGCCCCAGCATTTT. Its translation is CASSPQAYNQPQHF.

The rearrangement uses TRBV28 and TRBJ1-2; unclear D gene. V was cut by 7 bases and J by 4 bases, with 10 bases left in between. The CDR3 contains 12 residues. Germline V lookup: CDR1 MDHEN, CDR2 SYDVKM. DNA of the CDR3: TGTGCCAGCAAATCTCTAACCTATGGCTACACCTTC. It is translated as CASKSLTYGYTF.

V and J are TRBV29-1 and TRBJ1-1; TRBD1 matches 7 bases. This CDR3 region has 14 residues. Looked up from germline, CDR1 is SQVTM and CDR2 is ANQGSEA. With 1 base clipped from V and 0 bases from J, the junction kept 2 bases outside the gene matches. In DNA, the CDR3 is TGCAGCGTTGAAGTGCAGGGGGTGAACACTGAAGCTTTCTTT. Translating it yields CSVEVQGVNTEAFF.

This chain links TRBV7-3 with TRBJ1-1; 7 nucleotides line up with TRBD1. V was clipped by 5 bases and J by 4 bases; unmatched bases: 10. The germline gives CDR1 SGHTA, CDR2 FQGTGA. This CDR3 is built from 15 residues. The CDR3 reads CASSKETGWGTEAFF. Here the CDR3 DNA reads TGTGCCAGCAGCAAAGAGACAGGGTGGGGCACTGAAGCTTTCTTT.